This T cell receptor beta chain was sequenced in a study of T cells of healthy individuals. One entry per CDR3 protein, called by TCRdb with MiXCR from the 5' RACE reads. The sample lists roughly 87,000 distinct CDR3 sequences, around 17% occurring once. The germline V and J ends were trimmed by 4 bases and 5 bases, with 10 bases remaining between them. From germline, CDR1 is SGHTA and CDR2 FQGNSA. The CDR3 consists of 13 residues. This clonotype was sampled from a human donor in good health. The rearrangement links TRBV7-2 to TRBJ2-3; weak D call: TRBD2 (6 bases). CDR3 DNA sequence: TGTGCCAGCAGCTCTAGACTAGTAGATACGCAGTATTTT. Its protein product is CASSSRLVDTQYF.